The 19 T cell receptor beta chains below were found in one sample sequenced in a study of blood T cell repertoires in COVID-19. Here immunoSEQ multiplex PCR was the method, and the copy in TCRdb shows in-frame clones only, minus some. The sample has some 230,000 clones, 70% to 85% seen once. Sequencing was performed on PBMCs or T cells enriched from blood (not recorded which). These receptors all stem from a middle-aged man who had recovered from COVID-19.

The genes are TRBV19 and TRBJ2-1; tentatively, D is TRBD2 (7 bases). Between the trimmed V and J ends, which lost 3 bases and 2 bases, there was a span of 20 bases. The CDR3 loop spans 18 amino acids. Germline loops: CDR1 LNHDA, CDR2 SQIVND (reference sequence). In DNA, the CDR3 is TGTGCCAGTAGTATCGGGGGGCGGGGACGAGGCGCCTACAATGAGCAGTTCTTC. This gives the protein CASSIGGRGRGAYNEQFF. Using reference TRBV19 and TRBJ2-1 for the parts outside the CDR3, the full variable domain is DGGITQSPKYLFRKEGQNVTLSCEQNLNHDAMYWYRQDPGQGLRLIYYSQIVNDFQKGDIAEGYSVSREKKESFPLTVTSAQKNPTAFYLCASSIGGRGRGAYNEQFFGPGTRLTVL.

The chain carries TRBV9 and TRBJ2-2, with a weak D call TRBD1 (6 bases). The CDR3 loop spans 14 amino acids. Between the trimmed V and J ends, which lost 6 bases and 0 bases, there was a span of 9 bases. From germline, CDR1 is SGDLS and CDR2 YYNGEE. CDR3 loop: CASTGTPNTGELFF. The CDR3 nucleotides are TGTGCCAGCACCGGGACACCGAACACCGGGGAGCTGTTTTTT. Full variable domain (rest looked up from reference TRBV9 and TRBJ2-2): DSGVTQTPKHLITATGQRVTLRCSPRSGDLSVYWYQQSLDQGLQFLIQYYNGEERAKGNILERFSAQQFPDLHSELNLSSLELGDSALYFCASTGTPNTGELFFGEGSRLTVL.

This chain connects TRBV10-3 to TRBJ2-2, with D perhaps TRBD1 (6 bases). The CDR3 runs to 14 residues. Germline V gene sequence: CDR1 ENHRY, CDR2 SYGVKD. Deletions cut 3 bases from V and 4 bases from J, with 9 bases between. CDR3 DNA: TGTGCCATCAGTGAAGGGGGAACCACCGGGGAGCTGTTTTTT. Its translation: CAISEGGTTGELFF.

This clone was counted between two and nine times. The chain joins TRBV2 to TRBJ2-5; D possibly corresponds to TRBD1 (6 bases). Trimming cost V 2 bases and J 3 bases, with 16 bases left between them. Per germline, CDR1 SNHLY and CDR2 FYNNEI. The CDR3 has 16 amino acids. The CDR3 region is CASSEPPQGNKETQYF. CDR3 DNA sequence: TGTGCCAGCAGTGAACCCCCCCAGGGGAACAAAGAGACCCAGTACTTC.

V gene TRBV5-8 combines with J gene TRBJ1-4, with D possibly being TRBD1 (5 bases). V was pared by 3 bases and J by 8 bases, with 14 bases between. Germline V gene data show CDR1 as SGHTS and CDR2 as YDEGEE. The length of the CDR3 is 14 residues. CDR3: CASSWGDVTEKLFF. In nucleotides, the CDR3 is TGTGCCAGCAGCTGGGGGGACGTCACGGAAAAACTGTTTTTT.

The chain uses TRBV28 and TRBJ1-1; D is possibly TRBD1 (6 bases). Looked up from germline, CDR1 is MDHEN and CDR2 is SYDVKM. The CDR3 runs to 14 residues. The V end was cut by 4 bases, the J end by 5 bases, with 14 bases between. CDR3 DNA sequence: TGTGCCAGCAGTTCACGCAGGGGATGGACTGAAGCTTTCTTT. It specifies CASSSRRGWTEAFF.

This clone occurred once. The genes are TRBV11-2 and TRBJ2-2; 14 positions match TRBD2. This CDR3 is 19 amino acids long. J was trimmed by 7 bases and V by 5 bases; bases with no gene match: 15. Germline assignment: CDR1 SGHAT and CDR2 FQNNGV. The CDR3 region has the DNA TGTGCCAGCAGCGGTCCGGGACTAGCGGGAGACGGGGGCAGCGGGGAGCTGTTTTTT. Amino acid sequence: CASSGPGLAGDGGSGELFF.

The chain couples TRBV4-1 to TRBJ1-1, with D tentatively TRBD1 (6 bases). Germline V gene data show CDR1 as MGHRA and CDR2 as YSYEKL. The CDR3 runs to 15 residues. Trimming took off 1 base at V and 0 bases at J, with 9 bases between the two ends. CDR3 residues: CASSQADRMNTEAFF. CDR3 DNA: TGCGCCAGCAGCCAAGCCGACAGGATGAACACTGAAGCTTTCTTT.

The rearrangement links TRBV19 to TRBJ1-2; D gene unclear. This CDR3 has 14 residues. V lost 5 bases and J lost 6, with 16 bases in between. Germline CDR1 LNHDA, CDR2 SQIVND (reference sequence). The chain's CDR3 is CASSYLSSFDGYTF. CDR3 sequence (DNA): TGTGCCAGTAGTTATCTGAGTTCGTTCGATGGCTACACCTTC.

This chain connects TRBV5-1 to TRBJ2-7; 7 positions match TRBD2. This CDR3 has 16 residues. CDR1 and CDR2 (germline): SGHRS, YFSETQ. V shed 3 bases and J 4 bases; nucleotides not matched to a gene: 13. The DNA of the CDR3 is TGCGCCAGCAGCTCGGCGTCCCGCGGGAGAAAGTACGAGCAGTACTTC. Translating it yields CASSSASRGRKYEQYF.

The V gene is TRBV25-1, the J gene TRBJ1-5; a possible D gene is TRBD1 (5 bases). This CDR3 has 15 residues. Germline V gives CDR1 MGHDK, CDR2 SYGVNS. Trimming cost V 3 bases and J 6 bases, with 15 bases left between them. CDR3 bases: TGTGCCAGCAGTGATGGATTGCAGGGTGGTCAGCCCCAGCATTTT. As protein: CASSDGLQGGQPQHF.

The chain employs TRBV2 and TRBJ2-7, with D possibly being TRBD2 (5 bases). The CDR3 totals 14 residues. The germline gives CDR1 SNHLY, CDR2 FYNNEI. Trimming took off 7 bases at V and 0 bases at J, with 13 bases between the two ends. CDR3 nucleotide sequence: TGTGCCAGCAAGCGTAGCGCGAGCTCCTACGAGCAGTACTTC. It is translated as CASKRSASSYEQYF.

The V and J genes are TRBV27 and TRBJ2-1, with 7 bases fitting TRBD2. Losses at the gene ends were 5 bases for V and 15 bases for J; bases not matched to a gene: 7. CDR1 MNHEY and CDR2 SMNVEV come from the germline V gene (reference sequence). The CDR3 extends over 11 amino acids. The CDR3: CASSQPGLWFF. CDR3 nucleotides: TGTGCCAGCAGTCAACCGGGACTATGGTTCTTC.

The chain links TRBV9 to TRBJ2-1, with TRBD1 matching over 7 bases. V lost 3 bases to trimming and J lost 9 bases; unmatched junction nucleotides: 0. Germline CDR1 reads SGDLS; CDR2 reads YYNGEE. The CDR3 runs 11 residues. The CDR3, as DNA: TGTGCCAGCAGCGCAGGGGGTGAGCAGTTCTTC. This gives the protein CASSAGGEQFF.

This clone was observed once. The chain links TRBV5-1 to TRBJ1-1, with D perhaps matching TRBD1 (6 bases). Trimming pared 4 bases from V and 6 bases from J, leaving 16 bases between. CDR3 size: 14 residues. In germline, CDR1 is SGHRS, CDR2 YFSETQ. The CDR3 sequence is CASSPAQGPAEAFF. CDR3 DNA sequence: TGCGCCAGCAGCCCGGCGCAGGGGCCAGCTGAAGCTTTCTTT.

The V and J genes are TRBV7-9 and TRBJ1-1, with TRBD1 matching over 7 bases. CDR1 is SEHNR, CDR2 FQNEAQ, per germline (reference sequence). The trim removed 5 bases at V and 6 bases at J, leaving 3 bases unmatched. CDR3 size: 12 residues. The CDR3 nucleotides read TGTGCCAGCAGCAGCCAGGGGGCTGAAGCTTTCTTT. Its translation is CASSSQGAEAFF.

The chain employs TRBV6-5 and TRBJ1-1, with D perhaps TRBD1 (6 bases). Germline values: CDR1 MNHEY, CDR2 SVGAGI. With 6 bases removed from V and 5 bases from J, the gap between germline ends came to 19 bases. The CDR3 loop spans 15 amino acids. For the CDR3, the DNA is TGTGCCAGCAGACAGGTCCCAGGGGTGGGGACTGAAGCTTTCTTT. Amino acid sequence: CASRQVPGVGTEAFF.

This clone was observed a single time. This sequence joins TRBV6-5 and TRBJ1-5; 7 bases fit TRBD1. After removal of 5 bases from V and 2 bases from J, the junction contained 3 bases not matched to a gene. The CDR3 has 14 residues. CDR1 and CDR2 (germline): MNHEY, SVGAGI. The CDR3 region has the DNA TGTGCCAGCAGTCAGGGGGGAGGCAATCAGCCCCAGCATTTT. Its protein product is CASSQGGGNQPQHF.

This chain joins TRBV18 and TRBJ2-5; TRBD1 might be the D (5 bases). Deletions cut 6 bases from V and 1 base from J, with 9 bases between. In germline, CDR1 is KGHSH, CDR2 LQKENI. CDR3 length equals 13 residues. In DNA form, the CDR3 reads TGTGCCAGCTCGCCTCAGGGCCAAGAGACCCAGTACTTC. Protein product: CASSPQGQETQYF.